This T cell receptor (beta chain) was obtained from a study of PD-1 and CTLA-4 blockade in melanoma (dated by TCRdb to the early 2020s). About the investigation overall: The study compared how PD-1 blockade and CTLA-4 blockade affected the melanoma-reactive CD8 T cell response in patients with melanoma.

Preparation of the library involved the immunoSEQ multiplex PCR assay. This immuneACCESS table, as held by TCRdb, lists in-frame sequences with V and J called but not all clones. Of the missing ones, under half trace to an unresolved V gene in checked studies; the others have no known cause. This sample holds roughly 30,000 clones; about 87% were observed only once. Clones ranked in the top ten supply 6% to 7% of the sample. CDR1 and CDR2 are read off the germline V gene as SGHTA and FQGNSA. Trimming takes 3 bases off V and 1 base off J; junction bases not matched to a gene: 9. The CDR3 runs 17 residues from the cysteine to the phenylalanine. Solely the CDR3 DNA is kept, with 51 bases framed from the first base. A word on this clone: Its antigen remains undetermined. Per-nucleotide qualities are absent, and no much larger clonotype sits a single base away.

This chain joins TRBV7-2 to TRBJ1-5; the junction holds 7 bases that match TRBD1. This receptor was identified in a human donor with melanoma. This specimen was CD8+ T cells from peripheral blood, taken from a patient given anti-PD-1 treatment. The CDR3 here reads CASSLAGGLWSNQPQHF. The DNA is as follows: TGTGCCAGCAGCTTGGCAGGGGGGCTGTGGAGCAATCAGCCCCAGCATTTT.